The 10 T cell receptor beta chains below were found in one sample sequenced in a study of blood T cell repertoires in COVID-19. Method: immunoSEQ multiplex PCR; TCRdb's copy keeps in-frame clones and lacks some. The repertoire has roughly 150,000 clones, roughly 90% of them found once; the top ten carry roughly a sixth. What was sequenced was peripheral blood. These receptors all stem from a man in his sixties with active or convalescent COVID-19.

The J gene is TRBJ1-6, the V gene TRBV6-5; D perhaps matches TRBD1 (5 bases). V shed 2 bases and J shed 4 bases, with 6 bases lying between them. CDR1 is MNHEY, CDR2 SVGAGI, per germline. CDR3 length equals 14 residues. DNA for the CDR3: TGTGCCAGCAGTTACGACAGTTATAATTCACCCCTCCACTTT. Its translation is CASSYDSYNSPLHF.

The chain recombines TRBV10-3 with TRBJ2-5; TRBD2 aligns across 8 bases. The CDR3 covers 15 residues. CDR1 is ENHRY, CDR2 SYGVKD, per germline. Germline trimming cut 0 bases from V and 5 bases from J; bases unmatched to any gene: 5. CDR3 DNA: TGTGCCATCAGTGAGTCGATTAGCGGGGTGGAGACCCAGTACTTC. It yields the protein CAISESISGVETQYF.

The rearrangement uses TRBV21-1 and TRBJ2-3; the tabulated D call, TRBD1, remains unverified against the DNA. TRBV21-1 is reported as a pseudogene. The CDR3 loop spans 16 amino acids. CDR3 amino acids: CASSKEGQGNTDTQYF. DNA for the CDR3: TGTGCCAGCAGCAAAGAGGGACAGGGGAACACAGATACGCAGTATTTT.

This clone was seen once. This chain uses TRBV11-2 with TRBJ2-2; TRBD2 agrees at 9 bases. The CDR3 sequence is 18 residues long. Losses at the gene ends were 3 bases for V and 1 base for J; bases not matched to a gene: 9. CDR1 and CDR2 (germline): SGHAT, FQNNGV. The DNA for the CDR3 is TGTGCCAGCAGCTTCCCGCGCGGGGGGGCCCGGAACACCGGGGAGCTGTTTTTT. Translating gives CASSFPRGGARNTGELFF.

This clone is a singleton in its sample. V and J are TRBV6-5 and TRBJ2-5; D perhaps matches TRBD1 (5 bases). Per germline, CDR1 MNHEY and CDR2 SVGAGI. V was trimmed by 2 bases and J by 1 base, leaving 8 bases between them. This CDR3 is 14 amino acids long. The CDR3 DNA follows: TGTGCCAGCAGTTACGACAGCTTCCAAGAGACCCAGTACTTC. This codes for CASSYDSFQETQYF.

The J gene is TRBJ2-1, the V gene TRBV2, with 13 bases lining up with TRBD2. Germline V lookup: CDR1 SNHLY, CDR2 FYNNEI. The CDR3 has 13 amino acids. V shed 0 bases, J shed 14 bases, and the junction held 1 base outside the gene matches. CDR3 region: CASSEAGTSGKFF. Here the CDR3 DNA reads TGTGCCAGCAGTGAAGCAGGGACTAGCGGGAAGTTCTTC.

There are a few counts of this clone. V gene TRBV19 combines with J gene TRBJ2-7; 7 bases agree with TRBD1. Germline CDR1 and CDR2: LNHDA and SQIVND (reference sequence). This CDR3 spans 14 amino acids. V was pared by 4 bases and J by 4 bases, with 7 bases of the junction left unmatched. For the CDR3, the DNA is TGTGCCAGTAGTAGGTACAGGGGTCCGTACGAGCAGTACTTC. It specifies CASSRYRGPYEQYF.

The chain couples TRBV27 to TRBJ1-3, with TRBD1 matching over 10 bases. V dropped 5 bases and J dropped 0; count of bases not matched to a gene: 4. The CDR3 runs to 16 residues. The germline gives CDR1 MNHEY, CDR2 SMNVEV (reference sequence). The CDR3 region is CASSQTGGHSGNTIYF. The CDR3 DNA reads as TGTGCCAGCAGTCAGACAGGGGGCCACTCTGGAAACACCATATATTTT.

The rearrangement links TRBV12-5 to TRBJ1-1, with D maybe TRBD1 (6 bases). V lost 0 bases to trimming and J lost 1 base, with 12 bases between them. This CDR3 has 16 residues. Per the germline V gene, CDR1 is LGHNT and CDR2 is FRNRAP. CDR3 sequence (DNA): TGTGCTAGTGGTTTGGTACAGGGACAACCGAACACTGAAGCTTTCTTT. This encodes CASGLVQGQPNTEAFF.

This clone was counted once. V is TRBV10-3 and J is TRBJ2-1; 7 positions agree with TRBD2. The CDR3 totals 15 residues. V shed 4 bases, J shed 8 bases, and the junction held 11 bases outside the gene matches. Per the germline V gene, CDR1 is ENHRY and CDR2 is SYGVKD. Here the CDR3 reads CAISALAGNTDEQFF. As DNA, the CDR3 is TGTGCCATCAGTGCCTTAGCGGGTAACACCGATGAGCAGTTCTTC.